This T cell receptor beta chain comes out of a study of CD8 T cells in ankylosing spondylitis. TCRdb reprocessed the 5' RACE reads via MiXCR and lists one record per CDR3 protein. The table includes 300,000 to 400,000 distinct CDR3 sequences, approximately 22% detected once. The table lists this clonotype with a few counts. No antigen is known for it. Findings of the study overall: Researchers report that disease-linked clones proved CD8+ and relatively rare in peripheral blood. From matched ankylosing spondylitis synovial fluid, disease-linked clones were reportedly recovered at significantly enriched levels. Prior literature has documented some motif variants in synovial fluid and blood from reactive arthritis. The study identified a TCR beta motif of eight highly homologous variants that appeared characteristic of ankylosing spondylitis blood.

This receptor was identified in a male donor with ankylosing spondylitis or in good health (not recorded which). Sequences were obtained from blood, either unsorted or a sorted T cell fraction (not recorded which).

CDR3 sequence: CSARDLGLGTNEQFF. The CDR3 DNA follows: TGCAGTGCTAGAGATCTTGGTTTGGGGACGAATGAGCAGTTCTTC. V usage is TRBV20-1 and J usage is TRBJ2-1; the D gene could be TRBD1 or TRBD2 (5 bases each). The CDR3 length is 15 residues. Trimming took 0 bases from V and 7 from J, leaving 16 bases between them. The germline V gene has CDR1 DFQATT and CDR2 SNEGSKA (reference sequence).